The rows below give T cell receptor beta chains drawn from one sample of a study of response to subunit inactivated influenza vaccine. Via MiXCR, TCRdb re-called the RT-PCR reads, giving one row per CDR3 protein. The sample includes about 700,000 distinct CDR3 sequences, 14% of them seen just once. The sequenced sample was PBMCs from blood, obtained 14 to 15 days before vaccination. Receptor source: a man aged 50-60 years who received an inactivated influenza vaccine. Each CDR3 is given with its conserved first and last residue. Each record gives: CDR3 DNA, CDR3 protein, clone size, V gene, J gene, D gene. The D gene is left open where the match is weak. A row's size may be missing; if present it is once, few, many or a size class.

TGCAGTGCTGGGAAGCGGGGCCGCCACTCCTACAATGAGCAGTTCTTC	CSAGKRGRHSYNEQFF	many	TRBV20-1	TRBJ2-1	TRBD2
TGTGCCAGCAGCCACAGGGAGGGTACTGAAGCTTTCTTT	CASSHREGTEAFF	few	TRBV12-3/TRBV12-4	TRBJ1-1	-
TGTGCCAGCAGCTTAGGTCACGCCTCCTACAATGAGCAGTTCTTC	CASSLGHASYNEQFF	-	TRBV7-9	TRBJ2-1	-
TGCAGTGCTAGAAGGGGAAGACAGGAAGGCAATCAGCCCCAGCATTTT	CSARRGRQEGNQPQHF	-	TRBV20-1	TRBJ1-5	-
TGTGCCAGCAGTTTTGGCGGGGTTTCAGAGACCCAGTACTTC	CASSFGGVSETQYF	-	TRBV28	TRBJ2-5	-
TGTGCCAGCAGTCAGGGGACTAGCGCATACTCCTACAATGAGCAGTTCTTC	CASSQGTSAYSYNEQFF	many	TRBV28	TRBJ2-1	TRBD2
TGCAGCTCTGCCACAGATACGCAGTATTTT	CSSATDTQYF	-	TRBV29-1	TRBJ2-3	-
TGCGCCAGCAGCTTGGAGGGGTTTGCCACCTTC	CASSLEGFATF	-	TRBV5-1	TRBJ1-2	-
TGTGCCAGCAGCTTTGAGAGGTCTTCCTACGAGCAGTACTTC	CASSFERSSYEQYF	-	TRBV7-2	TRBJ2-7	-
TGCGCCAGCAGCCTATATGGACAGGGGAGGGGGATGAACACTGAAGCTTTCTTT	CASSLYGQGRGMNTEAFF	few	TRBV5-1	TRBJ1-1	TRBD1
TGCAGTGCTAGAGATTTGCTAGCGGGGCACACAGATACGCAGTATTTT	CSARDLLAGHTDTQYF	few	TRBV20-1	TRBJ2-3	TRBD2
TGTGCCAGCAGTTATACTGACAACTATGGCTACACCTTC	CASSYTDNYGYTF	-	TRBV6-6	TRBJ1-2	-
TGTGCCAGCAGCCAAGACTGGATAGCTCAGACCGGGGAGCTGTTTTTT	CASSQDWIAQTGELFF	few	TRBV4-2	TRBJ2-2	-
TGTGCCAGCAGCCAAGAGGTTCAAGGGGGGGGCTACGAGCAGTACTTC	CASSQEVQGGGYEQYF	many	TRBV4-2	TRBJ2-7	-
TGTGCCAGCAGCTCTAGGGAAGACTACACCGGGGAGCTGTTTTTT	CASSSREDYTGELFF	-	TRBV11-2	TRBJ2-2	-
TGTGCCAGCAGCTTAGGTGTCAACTCCTACAATGAGCAGTTCTTC	CASSLGVNSYNEQFF	few	TRBV7-3	TRBJ2-1	-
TGTGCCAGCAGCTACGGGACAGGGGGCTCTGGGGCCAACGTCCTGACTTTC	CASSYGTGGSGANVLTF	-	TRBV7-9	TRBJ2-6	TRBD1
TGTGCCAGCAGCTCAGCGGGGGTCACGACCACCGGGGAGCTGTTTTTT	CASSSAGVTTTGELFF	few	TRBV7-2	TRBJ2-2	TRBD2
TGCGCCAGCAGCTCAGCGAACAGGGTAACTGAAGCTTTCTTT	CASSSANRVTEAFF	-	TRBV5-1	TRBJ1-1	-
TGTGCCAGCAGCTGGGTAGCGGGTCAGACCCAGTACTTC	CASSWVAGQTQYF	few	TRBV5-6	TRBJ2-5	TRBD2
TGTGCCAGCAGTGGCCTGGGTCGGGGGGGTGGCGAGACCCAGTACTTC	CASSGLGRGGGETQYF	-	TRBV12-3/TRBV12-4	TRBJ2-5	TRBD2
TGTGCCAGCACACCTCTAGCTAACTATGGCTACACCTTC	CASTPLANYGYTF	-	TRBV28	TRBJ1-2	-
TGTGCCAGCAGCTACAGACTCTCCGGGACAGGCGGCTACACCTTC	CASSYRLSGTGGYTF	few	TRBV7-8	TRBJ1-2	TRBD1
TGTGCCATCAGTGAGCTGCGGGGGGGGTTCACAGATACGCAGTATTTT	CAISELRGGFTDTQYF	-	TRBV10-3	TRBJ2-3	TRBD2
TGTGCCAGCAGTTTACTTGGGGGTTCTAACGAGCAGTACTTC	CASSLLGGSNEQYF	-	TRBV5-4	TRBJ2-7	-
TGTGCCAGCAGCGACCGCAGGGGCTCCTACGAGCAGTACTTC	CASSDRRGSYEQYF	few	TRBV7-2	TRBJ2-7	-
TGCAGTGCTAGTATGTGGGACGTCGGGGCACAAGATACGCAGTATTTT	CSASMWDVGAQDTQYF	-	TRBV20-1	TRBJ2-3	-
TGCGCCAGCAGCTTGGAGGGACGCTCCTATAATTCACCCCTCCACTTT	CASSLEGRSYNSPLHF	-	TRBV5-1	TRBJ1-6	-